Given below is one T cell receptor beta chain in context. The antigen remains unidentified. The sample belongs to a study of shared clonotypes between healthy human individuals. As for the study in general: Used for every donor were three CD4 naive, three CD4 memory, two CD8 naive and one CD8 memory plate.

General study results and limits: Sorted-subset sequencing, rarefaction showed, was incomplete despite large depth.

As processed by the authors: ImmunoSEQ output held junction-only sequences without quality scores, so filtering differed. Clones were read by immunoSEQ multiplex PCR, and TCRdb kept only the in-frame ones, dropping some. The DNA gave D and trimming, while V, J and clone size come from that table. This table holds roughly 2.4 million clones, under 97% found once. Trimming removed 1 base from V and 6 bases from J, with 7 bases in between. Germline V gene data show CDR1 as MNHNS and CDR2 as SASEGT. This CDR3 is built from 14 residues. Input material: naive CD4+ T cells sorted from blood. The subset is: CD45RA+ positively selected. The rearrangement links TRBV6-1 to TRBJ1-6; perhaps TRBD1 as D (6 bases). This clonotype originated in a man aged 18 to 30 in good health. This CDR3 reads CASSEGGGNSPLHF. The CDR3 DNA reads TGTGCCAGCAGTGAAGGAGGGGGTAATTCACCCCTCCACTTT.